Presented here are 22 T cell receptor beta chains from one specimen sequenced in a study of CD8 T cells in ankylosing spondylitis. TCRdb itself ran the 5' RACE reads through MiXCR, one entry per CDR3 protein. The sample shows about 220,000 distinct CDR3 sequences, about a quarter of them seen only once. The sample taken for sequencing was blood, either unsorted or a sorted T cell fraction (not recorded which). The source of these receptors is a male donor with ankylosing spondylitis or in good health (not recorded which).

This clonotype was observed at least ten times. J is TRBJ2-1 and V is TRBV29-1; D is perhaps TRBD1 (5 bases). Germline V gene sequence: CDR1 SQVTM, CDR2 ANQGSEA. V was cut by 5 bases and J by 0 bases, with 20 bases left in between. CDR3 length: 17 amino acids. Here the CDR3 reads CSVPLLGRVGSYNEQFF. Here the CDR3 DNA reads TGCAGCGTTCCCCTTCTCGGCAGGGTGGGCTCCTACAATGAGCAGTTCTTC.

Many counts were recorded for this clonotype. The chain links TRBV29-1 to TRBJ2-5, with a possible D match to TRBD2 (6 bases). CDR3 length equals 13 residues. Germline V gene sequence: CDR1 SQVTM, CDR2 ANQGSEA. Trimming took 7 bases from V and 5 from J, leaving 17 bases between them. CDR3 sequence (DNA): TGCAGCGCCGGGGGACTCTTAAGGGAGACCCAGTACTTC. It specifies CSAGGLLRETQYF. The full variable domain, its missing parts supplied by reference TRBV29-1 and TRBJ2-5, is SAVISQKPSRDICQRGTSLTIQCQVDSQVTMMFWYRQQPGQSLTLIATANQGSEATYESGFVIDKFPISRPNLTFSTLTVSNMSPEDSSIYLCSAGGLLRETQYFGPGTRLLVL.

This clonotype appeared once. J is TRBJ2-1 and V is TRBV7-8; TRBD1 matches 7 bases. From germline, CDR1 is SGHVS and CDR2 FQNEAQ. With V trimmed by 8 bases and J by 9 bases, 4 bases remained unmatched. This CDR3 is built from 11 residues. This CDR3 reads CASGQDREQFF. CDR3 nucleotide sequence: TGTGCCAGCGGACAGGATCGTGAGCAGTTCTTC.

There are many counts of this clonotype. The J gene is TRBJ2-7, the V gene TRBV12-3 or TRBV12-4; D not resolved. The CDR3 contains 12 residues. Deletions cut 1 base from V and 4 bases from J, with 5 bases between. In nucleotides, the CDR3 is TGTGCCAGCAGTTTAGGGGAATACGAGCAGTACTTC. This translates into CASSLGEYEQYF.

The V call is TRBV6-5, the J call TRBJ2-7, with a possible D match to TRBD2 (6 bases). V lost 2 bases, J lost 6 bases, and 14 bases lay in between. This CDR3 is built from 14 residues. The germline V gene has CDR1 MNHEY and CDR2 SVGAGI. In nucleotides, the CDR3 is TGTGCCAGCAGTTACGGTTATTACGGGAGCGAGCAGTACTTC. Protein product: CASSYGYYGSEQYF.

V gene TRBV29-1 combines with J gene TRBJ2-3; D remains unclear. There are 14 residues in the CDR3. The V end was cut by 3 bases, the J end by 6 bases, with 16 bases between. CDR1 SQVTM and CDR2 ANQGSEA come from the germline V gene. CDR3 nucleotide sequence: TGCAGCGTTGACGGAAGATTCGGGTCGGATACGCAGTATTTT. This codes for CSVDGRFGSDTQYF.

The sample holds many counts of this clonotype. This chain links TRBV29-1 with TRBJ1-1; 11 bases match TRBD1. Per germline, CDR1 SQVTM and CDR2 ANQGSEA. This CDR3 spans 15 amino acids. V lost 3 bases, J lost 4 bases, and 7 bases stayed unmatched. The CDR3 sequence: CSVEFGQGAATEAFF. CDR3 in DNA: TGCAGCGTTGAGTTCGGACAGGGGGCCGCCACTGAAGCTTTCTTT. Based on the CDR3 plus reference TRBV29-1 and TRBJ1-1, the full variable domain is SAVISQKPSRDICQRGTSLTIQCQVDSQVTMMFWYRQQPGQSLTLIATANQGSEATYESGFVIDKFPISRPNLTFSTLTVSNMSPEDSSIYLCSVEFGQGAATEAFFGQGTRLTVV.

This chain links TRBV4-2 with TRBJ2-1; 8 nucleotides align to TRBD2. CDR3 length: 16 residues. Germline V gene lookup returns CDR1 LGHNA and CDR2 YNFKEQ. V shed 0 bases, J shed 10 bases, and the junction held 11 bases outside the gene matches. For the CDR3, the DNA is TGTGCCAGCAGCCAAGAAAATAGCGGGAACGGAGGGGAGCAGTTCTTC. This encodes CASSQENSGNGGEQFF.

This clonotype was picked up many times. V gene TRBV20-1 combines with J gene TRBJ1-4; 7 bases are shared with TRBD1. J lost 4 bases, V lost 5 bases, and 7 bases had no gene match. CDR1 is DFQATT, CDR2 SNEGSKA, per germline (reference sequence). The CDR3 is 14 amino acids. The CDR3 is CSADFGQVNEKLFF. The CDR3 coding sequence is TGCAGTGCTGACTTCGGACAGGTTAATGAAAAACTGTTTTTT.

The chain employs TRBV4-1 and TRBJ1-6; TRBD1 matches at 9 bases. Trimming removed 0 bases from V and 14 bases from J; junction bases left unmatched: 11. CDR3 size: 16 residues. Germline CDR1 is MGHRA and CDR2 is YSYEKL. CDR3 DNA sequence: TGCGCCAGCAGCCAAGATCCCTGGGACAGGGTCCTATCCCTCCACTTT. This sequence encodes CASSQDPWDRVLSLHF.

This clonotype was detected a few times. The CDR3 DNA is TGTGCCAGCAGCCTTGGGGGTAGCGGGAGCTACGAGCAGTACTTC. As protein: CASSLGGSGSYEQYF. The V gene is TRBV27, the J gene TRBJ2-7, with 9 positions matching TRBD2. The CDR3 runs 15 residues. V lost 6 bases and J lost 3; bases outside the gene matches: 9. Germline-derived CDR1 and CDR2 are MNHEY and SMNVEV (reference sequence).

Many counts were recorded for this clonotype. The chain has TRBV5-1 and TRBJ2-7, with 7 bases identical to TRBD1. With V trimmed by 4 bases and J by 2 bases, 6 bases remained unmatched. CDR3 size: 14 residues. Looked up from germline, CDR1 is SGHRS and CDR2 is YFSETQ. In nucleotides, the CDR3 is TGCGCCAGCAGCCTAGGGGACAGAGCCTACGAGCAGTACTTC. Protein sequence: CASSLGDRAYEQYF.

This clonotype was observed many times. The chain uses TRBV4-2 and TRBJ2-3; TRBD2 agrees at 11 bases. Germline CDR1 and CDR2: LGHNA and YNFKEQ. Trimming took 4 bases from V and 0 from J; bases not matched to a gene: 3. The CDR3 extends over 16 amino acids. This CDR3 is CASSLGLAGSTDTQYF. DNA for the CDR3: TGTGCCAGCAGCCTCGGACTAGCGGGTAGCACAGATACGCAGTATTTT.

This clonotype has more than one count but fewer than ten. The chain combines TRBV4-3 with TRBJ2-2, with D possibly being TRBD2 (7 bases). The germline V and J ends were trimmed by 1 base and 7 bases, with 19 bases remaining between them. CDR3 size: 17 residues. CDR1 is LGHNA, CDR2 YSLEER, per germline. The DNA of the CDR3 is TGCGCCAGCAGCCAAGCCGTGGTGGGGGGGCGAGGCGGGGAGCTGTTTTTT. This codes for CASSQAVVGGRGGELFF.

This clonotype is a singleton in its sample. A junction end diverges from the germline sequence, so it may reflect a read error. The chain combines TRBV20-1 with TRBJ2-3; 9 bases map to TRBD2. This CDR3 has 14 residues. Germline values: CDR1 DFQATT, CDR2 SNEGSKA (reference sequence). The CDR3 region is CSAVAGERTGTQYF. CDR3 sequence (DNA): TGCAGTGCAGTAGCGGGAGAGCGCACAGGTACGCAGTATTTT.

This clonotype was seen ten or more times. The chain uses TRBV15 and TRBJ2-5, with D hard to call. The CDR3 loop spans 14 amino acids. V dropped 6 bases and J dropped 1 base, with 12 bases sitting between them. From germline, CDR1 is LNHNV and CDR2 YYDKDF (reference sequence). This CDR3 is CATRKGIIQETQYF. The CDR3 nucleotides are TGTGCCACCAGGAAAGGGATAATCCAAGAGACCCAGTACTTC.

The chain has TRBV5-1 and TRBJ2-1; 13 nucleotides align to TRBD2. J gave up 4 bases and V 4 bases, and 5 bases lay outside the gene matches. The CDR3 runs to 16 residues. The germline V gene encodes CDR1 SGHRS and CDR2 YFSETQ. Written as DNA, the CDR3 is TGCGCCAGCAGCCCGGGGACTAGCGGGGTATACAATGAGCAGTTCTTC. Translated: CASSPGTSGVYNEQFF.

This sequence joins TRBV29-1 and TRBJ2-7; 13 bases are a match to TRBD2. CDR1 is SQVTM, CDR2 ANQGSEA, per germline. V was pared by 1 base and J by 7 bases, with 16 bases of the junction left unmatched. The CDR3 is 18 amino acids. The CDR3 spells CSVEGGRPGLAGRGEQYF. The CDR3 DNA reads as TGCAGCGTTGAAGGCGGACGTCCGGGACTAGCGGGGCGAGGAGAGCAGTACTTC.

This clonotype has a count of ten or more. The V call is TRBV10-3, the J call TRBJ2-2; perhaps TRBD2 as D (6 bases). Germline V CDR1 and CDR2: ENHRY, SYGVKD. V was clipped by 6 bases and J by 3 bases, with 11 bases between them. This CDR3 has 14 residues. The CDR3 spells CAIRPSVDTGELFF. The CDR3 DNA is TGTGCCATCAGACCTAGCGTTGACACCGGGGAGCTGTTTTTT.

The V and J genes are TRBV5-6 and TRBJ2-3; TRBD2 matches at 8 bases. With 4 bases clipped from V and 4 bases from J, the junction kept 5 bases outside the gene matches. There are 14 residues in the CDR3. Germline-derived CDR1 and CDR2 are SGHDT and YYEEEE. CDR3: CASSGGLAADTQYF. The DNA for the CDR3 is TGTGCCAGCAGCGGAGGACTAGCTGCAGATACGCAGTATTTT. The variable domain in full, completed from reference TRBV5-6 and TRBJ2-3, reads DAGVTQSPTHLIKTRGQQVTLRCSPKSGHDTVSWYQQALGQGPQFIFQYYEEEERQRGNFPDRFSGHQFPNYSSELNVNALLLGDSALYLCASSGGLAADTQYFGPGTRLTVL.

This clonotype was seen at least ten times. The chain links TRBV29-1 to TRBJ2-4; D is undetermined. V lost 6 bases and J lost 8, with 11 bases in between. The germline V gene has CDR1 SQVTM and CDR2 ANQGSEA. This CDR3 is built from 11 residues. In nucleotides, the CDR3 is TGCAGCGTCTCACAAAGGGACATTCAGTACTTC. Encoded protein: CSVSQRDIQYF.

This clonotype was detected ten times or more. The chain carries TRBV6-5 and TRBJ2-1; 13 bases line up with TRBD2. The V gene's germline CDR1 is MNHEY and CDR2 SVGAGI. The CDR3 loop spans 15 amino acids. J was trimmed by 5 bases and V by 4 bases; bases with no gene match: 2. The CDR3 region is CASSSGTSGDNEQFF. The CDR3 DNA sequence: TGTGCCAGCAGTTCCGGGACTAGCGGGGACAATGAGCAGTTCTTC.